This entry describes one TCR beta chain. The antigen is not known. The CDR3 runs to 13 residues. The V end was cut by 2 bases, the J end by 4 bases, with 8 bases between. The germline V gene has CDR1 GTSNPN and CDR2 SVGIG (reference sequence). RNA, once extracted, was reverse transcribed into cDNA for use as the sequencing template. Clones were read by immunoSEQ multiplex PCR, and TCRdb kept only the in-frame ones, dropping some. The data hold around 97,000 clones, with approximately 58% observed a single time. The sample originates from a study of CD8+ T cells in alopecia areata. Study results and limitations: In scalp samples, resident alphabeta T cells of normal skin are also sequenced.

The clonotype was recovered from a human donor in good health. This chain uses TRBV30 with TRBJ1-4; weak D call: TRBD1 (5 bases). Sequenced: CD4+ T cells sorted from blood. Here the CDR3 reads CAWSRGFNEKLFF. CDR3 in DNA: TGTGCCTGGAGTAGGGGCTTTAATGAAAAACTGTTTTTT.